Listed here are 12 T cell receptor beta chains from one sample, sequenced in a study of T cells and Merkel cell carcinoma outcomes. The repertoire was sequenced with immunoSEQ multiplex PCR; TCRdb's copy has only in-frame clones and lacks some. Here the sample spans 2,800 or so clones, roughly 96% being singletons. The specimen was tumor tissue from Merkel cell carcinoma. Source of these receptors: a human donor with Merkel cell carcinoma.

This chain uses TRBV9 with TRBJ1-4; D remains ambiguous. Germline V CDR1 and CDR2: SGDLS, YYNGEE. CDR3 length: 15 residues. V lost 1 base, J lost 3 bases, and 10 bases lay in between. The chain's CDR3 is CASSVKPRANEKLFF. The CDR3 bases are TGTGCCAGCAGCGTAAAGCCCCGGGCTAATGAAAAACTGTTTTTT. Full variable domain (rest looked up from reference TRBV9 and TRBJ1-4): DSGVTQTPKHLITATGQRVTLRCSPRSGDLSVYWYQQSLDQGLQFLIQYYNGEERAKGNILERFSAQQFPDLHSELNLSSLELGDSALYFCASSVKPRANEKLFFGSGTQLSVL.

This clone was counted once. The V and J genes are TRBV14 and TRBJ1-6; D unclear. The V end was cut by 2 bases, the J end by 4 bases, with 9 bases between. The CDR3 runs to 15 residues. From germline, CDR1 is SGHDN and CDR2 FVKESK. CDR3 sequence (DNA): TGTGCCAGCAGCCAACAGTTGGGGTATAATTCACCCCTCCACTTT. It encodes CASSQQLGYNSPLHF.

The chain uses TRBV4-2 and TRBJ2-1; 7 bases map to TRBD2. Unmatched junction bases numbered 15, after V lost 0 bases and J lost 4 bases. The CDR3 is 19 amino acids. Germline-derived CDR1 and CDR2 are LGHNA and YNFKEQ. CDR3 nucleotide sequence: TGTGCCAGCAGCCAAGAGGGCGCGGCCGGCGGGGGACTTTACAATGAGCAGTTCTTC. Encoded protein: CASSQEGAAGGGLYNEQFF.

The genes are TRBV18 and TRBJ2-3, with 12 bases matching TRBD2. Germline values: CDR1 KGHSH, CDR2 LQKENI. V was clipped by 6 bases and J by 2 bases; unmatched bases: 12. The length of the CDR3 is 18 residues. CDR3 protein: CASSRERASGGDTDTQYF. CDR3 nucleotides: TGTGCCAGCTCTCGGGAGCGGGCTAGCGGGGGGGACACAGATACGCAGTATTTT.

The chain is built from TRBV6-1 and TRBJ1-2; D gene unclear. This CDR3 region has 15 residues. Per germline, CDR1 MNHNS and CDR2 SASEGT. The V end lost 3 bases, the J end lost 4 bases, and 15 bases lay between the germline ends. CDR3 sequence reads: CASSEDPTGSYGYTF. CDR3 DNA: TGTGCCAGCAGTGAGGACCCGACGGGCTCCTATGGCTACACCTTC.

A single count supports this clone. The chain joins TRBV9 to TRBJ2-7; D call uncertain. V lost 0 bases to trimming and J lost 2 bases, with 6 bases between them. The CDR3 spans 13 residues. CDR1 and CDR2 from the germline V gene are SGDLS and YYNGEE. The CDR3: CASSVGPTYEQYF. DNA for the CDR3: TGTGCCAGCAGCGTAGGGCCAACCTACGAGCAGTACTTC.

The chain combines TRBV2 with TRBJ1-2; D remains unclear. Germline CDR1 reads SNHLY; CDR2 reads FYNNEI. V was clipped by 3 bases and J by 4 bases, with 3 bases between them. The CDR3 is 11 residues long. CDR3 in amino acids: CASSDPYGYTF. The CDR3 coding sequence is TGTGCCAGCAGTGACCCCTATGGCTACACCTTC.

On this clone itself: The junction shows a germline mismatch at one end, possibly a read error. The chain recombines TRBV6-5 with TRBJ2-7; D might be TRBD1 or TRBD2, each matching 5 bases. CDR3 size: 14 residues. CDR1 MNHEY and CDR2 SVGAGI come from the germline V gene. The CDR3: CASSPGRSSYEQYF. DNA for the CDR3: TGTGCCAGCAGCCCGGGACGGAGCTCCTACGAGCAATACTTC.

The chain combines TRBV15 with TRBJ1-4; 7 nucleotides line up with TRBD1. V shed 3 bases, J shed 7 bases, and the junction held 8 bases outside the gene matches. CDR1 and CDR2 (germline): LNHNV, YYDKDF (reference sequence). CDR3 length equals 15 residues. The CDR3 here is CATSSETGLGEKLFF. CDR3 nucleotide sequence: TGTGCCACCAGCAGTGAGACAGGGTTGGGTGAAAAACTGTTTTTT.

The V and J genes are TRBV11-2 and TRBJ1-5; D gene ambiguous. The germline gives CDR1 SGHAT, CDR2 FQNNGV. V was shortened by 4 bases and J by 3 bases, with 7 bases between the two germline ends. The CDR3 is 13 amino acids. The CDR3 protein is CASSSDINQPQHF. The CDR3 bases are TGTGCCAGCAGCTCTGACATCAATCAGCCCCAGCATTTT.

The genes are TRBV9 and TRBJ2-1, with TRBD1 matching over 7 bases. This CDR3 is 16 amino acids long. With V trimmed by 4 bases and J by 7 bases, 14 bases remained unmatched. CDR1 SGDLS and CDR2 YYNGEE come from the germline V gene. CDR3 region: CASSFRQGSLVNEQFF. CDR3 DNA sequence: TGTGCCAGCAGCTTCCGACAGGGTTCGCTTGTGAATGAGCAGTTCTTC.

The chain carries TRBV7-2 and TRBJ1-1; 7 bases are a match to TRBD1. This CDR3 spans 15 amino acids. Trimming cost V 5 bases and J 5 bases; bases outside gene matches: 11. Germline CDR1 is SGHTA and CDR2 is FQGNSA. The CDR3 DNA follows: TGTGCCAGCAGCCCTAACAGGGGCGGGGTGACTGAAGCTTTCTTT. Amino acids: CASSPNRGGVTEAFF.